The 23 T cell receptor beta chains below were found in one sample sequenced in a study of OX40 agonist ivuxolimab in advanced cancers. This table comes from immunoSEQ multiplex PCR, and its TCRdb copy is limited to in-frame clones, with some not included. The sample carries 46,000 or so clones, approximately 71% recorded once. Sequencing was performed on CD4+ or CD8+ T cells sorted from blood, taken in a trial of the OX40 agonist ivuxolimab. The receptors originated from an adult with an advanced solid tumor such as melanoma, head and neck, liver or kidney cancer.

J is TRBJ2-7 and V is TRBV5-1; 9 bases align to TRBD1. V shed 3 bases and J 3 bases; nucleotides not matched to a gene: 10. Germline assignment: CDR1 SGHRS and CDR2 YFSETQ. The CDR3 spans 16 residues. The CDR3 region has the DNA TGCGCCAGCAGCTGGATTAAGGGACAGGGCGTCTACGAGCAGTACTTC. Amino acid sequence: CASSWIKGQGVYEQYF.

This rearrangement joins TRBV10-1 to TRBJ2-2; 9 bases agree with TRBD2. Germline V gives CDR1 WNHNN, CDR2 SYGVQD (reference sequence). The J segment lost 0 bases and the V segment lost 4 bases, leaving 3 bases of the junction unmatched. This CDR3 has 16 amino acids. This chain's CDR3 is CASSALAGSNTGELFF. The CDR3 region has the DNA TGCGCCAGCAGTGCCCTAGCGGGGTCGAACACCGGGGAGCTGTTTTTT.

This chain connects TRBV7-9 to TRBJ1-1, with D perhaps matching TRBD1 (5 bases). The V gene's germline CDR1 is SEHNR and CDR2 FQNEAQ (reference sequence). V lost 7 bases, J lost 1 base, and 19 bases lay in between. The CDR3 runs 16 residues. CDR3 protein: CASTTLGGNENTEAFF. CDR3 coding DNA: TGTGCCAGCACCACTCTCGGGGGTAACGAGAACACTGAAGCTTTCTTT.

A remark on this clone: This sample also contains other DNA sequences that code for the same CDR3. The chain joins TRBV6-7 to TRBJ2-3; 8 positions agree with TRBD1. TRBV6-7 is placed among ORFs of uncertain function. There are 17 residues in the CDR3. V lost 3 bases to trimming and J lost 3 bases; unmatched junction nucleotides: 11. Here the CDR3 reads CASSYRTGTERTDTQYF. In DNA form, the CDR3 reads TGTGCCAGCAGTTATAGGACAGGGACGGAGCGGACAGATACGCAGTATTTT.

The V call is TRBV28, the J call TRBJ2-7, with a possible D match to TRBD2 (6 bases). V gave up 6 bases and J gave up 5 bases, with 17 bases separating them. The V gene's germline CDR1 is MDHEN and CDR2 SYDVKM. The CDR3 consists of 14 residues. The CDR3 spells CASSLGGFSDEQYF. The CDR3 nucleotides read TGTGCCAGCAGCCTCGGGGGATTTAGTGACGAGCAGTACTTC.

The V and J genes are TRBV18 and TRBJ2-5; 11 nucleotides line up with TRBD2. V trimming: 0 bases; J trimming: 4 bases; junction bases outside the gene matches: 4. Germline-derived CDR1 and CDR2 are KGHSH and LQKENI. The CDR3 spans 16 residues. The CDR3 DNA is TGTGCCAGCTCACCACCGGGACTAGCGGAAGTAGAGACCCAGTACTTC. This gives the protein CASSPPGLAEVETQYF. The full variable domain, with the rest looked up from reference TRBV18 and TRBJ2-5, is NAGVMQNPRHLVRRRGQEARLRCSPMKGHSHVYWYRQLPEEGLKFMVYLQKENIIDESGMPKERFSAEFPKEGPSILRIQQVVRGDSAAYFCASSPPGLAEVETQYFGPGTRLLVL.

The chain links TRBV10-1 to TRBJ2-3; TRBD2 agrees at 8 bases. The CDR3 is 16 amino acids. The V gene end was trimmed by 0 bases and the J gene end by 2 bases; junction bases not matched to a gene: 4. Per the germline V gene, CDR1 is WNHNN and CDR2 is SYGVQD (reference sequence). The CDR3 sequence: CASSESIAGTTDTQYF. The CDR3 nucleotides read TGCGCCAGCAGTGAGTCAATAGCGGGGACCACAGATACGCAGTATTTT.

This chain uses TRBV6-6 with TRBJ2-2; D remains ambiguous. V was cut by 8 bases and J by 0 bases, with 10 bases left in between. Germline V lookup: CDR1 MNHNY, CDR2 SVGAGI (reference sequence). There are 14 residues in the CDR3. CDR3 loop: CASLQPPNTGELFF. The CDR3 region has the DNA TGTGCCAGCTTACAGCCCCCGAACACCGGGGAGCTGTTTTTT.

As DNA, the CDR3 is TGTGCCAGCAGCATACAGGGGGCTCCAGAGACCCAGTACTTC. Its protein product is CASSIQGAPETQYF. V usage is TRBV5-4 and J usage is TRBJ2-5, with 9 bases that match TRBD1. CDR3 length equals 14 residues. Germline CDR1 reads SGHNT; CDR2 reads YYREEE (reference sequence). Unmatched junction bases numbered 5, after V lost 4 bases and J lost 4 bases.

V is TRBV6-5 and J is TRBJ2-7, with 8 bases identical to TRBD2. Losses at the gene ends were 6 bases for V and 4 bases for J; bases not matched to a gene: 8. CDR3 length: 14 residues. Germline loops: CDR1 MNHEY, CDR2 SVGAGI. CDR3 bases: TGTGCCAGCAGCCGCACTAGCGGAGTATACGAGCAGTACTTC. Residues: CASSRTSGVYEQYF.

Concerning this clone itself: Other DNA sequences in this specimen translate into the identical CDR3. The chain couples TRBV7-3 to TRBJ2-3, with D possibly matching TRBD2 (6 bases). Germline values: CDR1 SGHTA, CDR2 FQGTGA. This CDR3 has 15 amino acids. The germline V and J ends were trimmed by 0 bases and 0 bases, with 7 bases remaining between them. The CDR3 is CASSLTSGSTDTQYF. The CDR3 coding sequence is TGTGCCAGCAGCTTAACTAGCGGAAGCACAGATACGCAGTATTTT.

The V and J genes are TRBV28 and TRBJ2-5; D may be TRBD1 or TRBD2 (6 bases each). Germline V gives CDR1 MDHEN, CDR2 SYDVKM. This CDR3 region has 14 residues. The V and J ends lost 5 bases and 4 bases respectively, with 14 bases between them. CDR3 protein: CASSPLGGRETQYF. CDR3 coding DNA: TGTGCCAGCAGTCCCTTAGGGGGGCGAGAGACCCAGTACTTC.

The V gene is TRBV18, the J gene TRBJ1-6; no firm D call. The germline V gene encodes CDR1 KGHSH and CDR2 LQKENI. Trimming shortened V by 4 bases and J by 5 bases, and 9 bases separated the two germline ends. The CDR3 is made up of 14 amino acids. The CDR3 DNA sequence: TGTGCCAGCTCACGGGGTTCCGATAATTCACCCCTCCACTTT. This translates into CASSRGSDNSPLHF.

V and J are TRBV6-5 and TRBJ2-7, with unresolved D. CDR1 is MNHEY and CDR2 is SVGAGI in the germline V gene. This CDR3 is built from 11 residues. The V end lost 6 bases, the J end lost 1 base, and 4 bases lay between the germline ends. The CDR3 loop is CASRISYEQYF. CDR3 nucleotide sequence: TGTGCCAGCAGGATATCCTACGAGCAGTACTTC.

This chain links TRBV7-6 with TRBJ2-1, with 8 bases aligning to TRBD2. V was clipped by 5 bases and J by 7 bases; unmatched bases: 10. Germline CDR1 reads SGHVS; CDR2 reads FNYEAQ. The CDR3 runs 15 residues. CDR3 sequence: CASSRGTSDRNEQFF. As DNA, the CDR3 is TGTGCCAGCAGCCGCGGGACTAGTGATCGGAATGAGCAGTTCTTC.

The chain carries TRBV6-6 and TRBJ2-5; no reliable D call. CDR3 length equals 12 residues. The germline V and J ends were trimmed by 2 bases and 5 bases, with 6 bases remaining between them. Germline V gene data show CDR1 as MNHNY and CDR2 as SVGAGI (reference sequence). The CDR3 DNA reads TGTGCCAGCAGTTACGTCAGGGAGACCCAGTACTTC. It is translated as CASSYVRETQYF.

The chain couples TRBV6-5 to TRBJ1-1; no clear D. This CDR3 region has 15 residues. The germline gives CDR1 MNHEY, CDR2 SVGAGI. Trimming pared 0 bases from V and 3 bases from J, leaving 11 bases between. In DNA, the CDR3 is TGTGCCAGCAGTTACTCGACCCTCTCGGACACTGAAGCTTTCTTT. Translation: CASSYSTLSDTEAFF.

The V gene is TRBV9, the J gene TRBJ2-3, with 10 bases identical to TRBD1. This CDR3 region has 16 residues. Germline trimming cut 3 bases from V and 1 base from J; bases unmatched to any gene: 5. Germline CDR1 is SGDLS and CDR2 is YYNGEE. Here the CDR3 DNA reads TGTGCCAGCAGCGACGGGACAGGGGCCCGCACAGATACGCAGTATTTT. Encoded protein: CASSDGTGARTDTQYF. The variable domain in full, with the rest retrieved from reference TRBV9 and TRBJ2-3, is DSGVTQTPKHLITATGQRVTLRCSPRSGDLSVYWYQQSLDQGLQFLIQYYNGEERAKGNILERFSAQQFPDLHSELNLSSLELGDSALYFCASSDGTGARTDTQYFGPGTRLTVL.

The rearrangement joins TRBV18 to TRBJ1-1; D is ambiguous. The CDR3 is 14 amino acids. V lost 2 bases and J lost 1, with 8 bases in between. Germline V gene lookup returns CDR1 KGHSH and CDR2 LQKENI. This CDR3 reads CASSPFDTNTEAFF. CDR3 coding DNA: TGTGCCAGCTCACCATTTGATACGAACACTGAAGCTTTCTTT.

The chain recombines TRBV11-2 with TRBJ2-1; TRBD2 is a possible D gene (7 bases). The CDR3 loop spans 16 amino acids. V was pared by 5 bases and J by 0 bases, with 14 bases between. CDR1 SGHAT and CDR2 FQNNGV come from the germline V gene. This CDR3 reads CASSLGGDRSYNEQFF. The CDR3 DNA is TGTGCCAGCAGCCTAGGGGGGGACCGCTCCTACAATGAGCAGTTCTTC.

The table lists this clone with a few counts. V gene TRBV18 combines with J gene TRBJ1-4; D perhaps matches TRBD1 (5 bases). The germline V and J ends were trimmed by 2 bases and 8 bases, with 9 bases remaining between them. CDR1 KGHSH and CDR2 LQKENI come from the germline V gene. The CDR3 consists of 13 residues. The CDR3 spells CASSPGAEEKLFF. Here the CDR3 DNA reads TGTGCCAGCTCACCAGGGGCGGAAGAAAAACTGTTTTTT.

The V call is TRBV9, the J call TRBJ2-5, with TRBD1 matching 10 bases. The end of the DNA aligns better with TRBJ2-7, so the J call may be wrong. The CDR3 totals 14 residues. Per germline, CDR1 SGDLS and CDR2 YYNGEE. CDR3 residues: CASGPGQGSYEQYF. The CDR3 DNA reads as TGTGCCAGCGGGCCGGGACAGGGGTCCTACGAGCAGTACTTC.

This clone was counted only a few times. The CDR3 loop reads CSVDRLAGENIQYF. Here the CDR3 DNA reads TGCAGCGTTGATAGACTAGCGGGAGAAAACATTCAGTACTTC. J is TRBJ2-4 and V is TRBV29-1, with TRBD2 identical over 12 bases. V dropped 3 bases and J dropped 5; count of bases not matched to a gene: 2. The CDR3 sequence is 14 residues long. Germline-derived CDR1 and CDR2 are SQVTM and ANQGSEA.